One and the same sample provided the 8 T cell receptor beta chains below, sequenced in a study of OX40 agonist ivuxolimab in advanced cancers. Sequencing used immunoSEQ multiplex PCR; TCRdb keeps in-frame clones, though not all of them. The table records 70,000 to 95,000 clones, around 90% of them present only once. This specimen was CD4+ or CD8+ T cells sorted from blood, taken in a trial of the OX40 agonist ivuxolimab. The receptors were gathered from an adult with an advanced solid tumor such as melanoma, head and neck, liver or kidney cancer.

The chain has TRBV9 and TRBJ2-7; TRBD1 matches at 9 bases. Germline V gene lookup returns CDR1 SGDLS and CDR2 YYNGEE. The ends lost 4 bases at V and 6 bases at J; junction bases unmatched: 5. The CDR3 runs 13 residues. The CDR3 DNA is TGTGCCAGCAGCCCCCTGGACAGGGGCGAGCAGTACTTC. Translation gives CASSPLDRGEQYF. Full variable domain (remainder filled in from reference TRBV9 and TRBJ2-7): DSGVTQTPKHLITATGQRVTLRCSPRSGDLSVYWYQQSLDQGLQFLIQYYNGEERAKGNILERFSAQQFPDLHSELNLSSLELGDSALYFCASSPLDRGEQYFGPGTRLTVT.

This clone has a single count. The chain recombines TRBV7-2 with TRBJ2-1, with D uncertain. Trimming took 0 bases from V and 12 from J, leaving 12 bases between them. Germline V gene lookup returns CDR1 SGHTA and CDR2 FQGNSA. This CDR3 is built from 13 residues. The CDR3 spells CASSLASSIWQFF. In DNA form, the CDR3 reads TGTGCCAGCAGCTTAGCGTCCAGCATATGGCAGTTCTTC.

J is TRBJ2-3 and V is TRBV5-1; TRBD1 matches at 9 bases. The germline V gene has CDR1 SGHRS and CDR2 YFSETQ. V was clipped by 4 bases and J by 0 bases; unmatched bases: 6. CDR3 length: 16 amino acids. The CDR3 nucleotides are TGCGCCAGCAGCGGGAGGACAGGGGTTAGCACAGATACGCAGTATTTT. Its protein is CASSGRTGVSTDTQYF.

The table lists this clone with a count of one. The chain has TRBV21-1 and TRBJ1-2. TRBV21-1 is a documented pseudogene. The CDR3 spans 16 residues. CDR3 in DNA: TGTGCCAGCAGGGGAGAAGGGCGACAACCTAACTATGGCTACACCTTC. Its translation: CASRGEGRQPNYGYTF.

The rearrangement uses TRBV2 and TRBJ1-5; the match to TRBD1 covers 7 bases. The V segment lost 7 bases and the J segment 12 bases; nucleotides outside the gene matches: 15. Germline values: CDR1 SNHLY, CDR2 FYNNEI. The CDR3 has 14 residues. The CDR3 spells CASKGATAGGNQHF. The CDR3 nucleotides read TGTGCCAGCAAAGGGGCGACGGCAGGGGGGAACCAGCATTTT.

The chain uses TRBV5-8 and TRBJ2-2; D gene unclear. Per the germline V gene, CDR1 is SGHTS and CDR2 is YDEGEE. Trimming took 0 bases from V and 0 from J, leaving 3 bases between them. The CDR3 extends over 14 amino acids. CDR3 in amino acids: CASSLGANTGELFF. The CDR3 nucleotides read TGTGCCAGCAGCTTGGGCGCGAACACCGGGGAGCTGTTTTTT. The full variable domain, with the rest looked up from reference TRBV5-8 and TRBJ2-2, is EAGVTQSPTHLIKTRGQQATLRCSPISGHTSVYWYQQALGLGLQFLLWYDEGEERNRGNFPPRFSGRQFPNYSSELNVNALELEDSALYLCASSLGANTGELFFGEGSRLTVL.

This chain uses TRBV11-2 with TRBJ2-1, with 9 positions matching TRBD1. The CDR3 totals 15 residues. V was pared by 2 bases and J by 7 bases, with 6 bases of the junction left unmatched. Germline V gene sequence: CDR1 SGHAT, CDR2 FQNNGV. The CDR3 DNA reads TGTGCCAGCAGCTTAAGGACAGGGGTCTGGAATGAGCAGTTCTTC. Its translation: CASSLRTGVWNEQFF.

This chain links TRBV7-2 with TRBJ1-1; tentative D call: TRBD1 (5 bases). This CDR3 region has 15 residues. V was clipped by 0 bases and J by 3 bases, with 11 bases between them. The germline V gene has CDR1 SGHTA and CDR2 FQGNSA. CDR3 coding DNA: TGTGCCAGCAGCTTAGCGCGGGCAGGGTACACTGAAGCTTTCTTT. This translates into CASSLARAGYTEAFF.